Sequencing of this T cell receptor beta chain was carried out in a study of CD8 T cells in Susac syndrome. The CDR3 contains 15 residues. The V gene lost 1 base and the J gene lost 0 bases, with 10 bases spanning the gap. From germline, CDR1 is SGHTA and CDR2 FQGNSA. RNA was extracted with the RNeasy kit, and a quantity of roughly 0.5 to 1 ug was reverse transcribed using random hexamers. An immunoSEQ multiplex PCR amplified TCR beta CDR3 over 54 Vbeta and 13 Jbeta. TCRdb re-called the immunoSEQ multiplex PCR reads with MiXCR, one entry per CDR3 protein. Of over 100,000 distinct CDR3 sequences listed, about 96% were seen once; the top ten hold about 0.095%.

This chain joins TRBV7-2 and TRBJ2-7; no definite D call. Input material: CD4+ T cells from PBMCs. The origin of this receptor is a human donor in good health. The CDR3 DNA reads TGTGCCAGCAGCTTAGGTGGAGCCAACTCCTACGAGCAGTACTTC. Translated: CASSLGGANSYEQYF.